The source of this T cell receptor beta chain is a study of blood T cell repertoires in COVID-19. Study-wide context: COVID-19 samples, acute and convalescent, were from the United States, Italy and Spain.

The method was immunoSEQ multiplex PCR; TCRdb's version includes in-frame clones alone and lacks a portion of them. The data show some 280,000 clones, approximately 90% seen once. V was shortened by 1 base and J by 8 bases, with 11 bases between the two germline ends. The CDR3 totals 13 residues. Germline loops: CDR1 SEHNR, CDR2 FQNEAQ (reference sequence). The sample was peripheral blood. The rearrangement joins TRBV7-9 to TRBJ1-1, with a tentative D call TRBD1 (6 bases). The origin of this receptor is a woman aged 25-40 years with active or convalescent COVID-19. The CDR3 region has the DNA TGTGCCAGCAGCTTAGATACCGGGACAGAAGCTTTCTTT. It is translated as CASSLDTGTEAFF.